The rows below give T cell receptor beta chains drawn from one sample of a study of identical twins. TCRdb itself ran the 5' RACE reads through MiXCR, one entry per CDR3 protein. The sample lists about 890,000 distinct CDR3 sequences, roughly an eighth occurring once. These data are also associated with another study on yellow fever vaccine responses in identical twins.

Sample: PBMCs. The receptors derive from a woman younger than 30 in good health. Both conserved end residues are part of each CDR3. A D gene is named only where the DNA matches it firmly. The size of a clone is reported for some rows only, either as once, few or many, or as a class for expanded clones.

abundance | d_gene | j_gene | v_gene | CDR3aa | CDR3nt
. | . | TRBJ2-7 | TRBV6-2/TRBV6-3 | CASSWGSLSLGVSGWQLSYEQYF | TGTGCCAGCAGTTGGGGGTCGCTTAGCCTGGGGGTATCAGGGTGGCAGTTGTCCTACGAGCAGTACTTC
few | . | TRBJ1-1 | TRBV12-3/TRBV12-4 | CASSIGVTEAFF | TGTGCCAGCAGTATAGGGGTTACTGAAGCTTTCTTT
few | . | TRBJ1-2 | TRBV9 | CASSLRDPSYGYTF | TGTGCCAGCAGCCTCCGGGACCCATCCTATGGCTACACCTTC
few | TRBD1 | TRBJ2-3 | TRBV19 | CASRDRGSTDTQYF | TGTGCCAGTAGGGACAGGGGGAGCACAGATACGCAGTATTTT
. | TRBD2 | TRBJ2-3 | TRBV4-1 | CASSRDGTRSVDTQYF | TGCGCCAGCAGCAGAGACGGGACTAGATCGGTCGATACGCAGTATTTT
. | . | TRBJ2-5 | TRBV4-1 | CASSQHTGSAAEETQYF | TGCGCCAGCAGCCAACATACAGGGTCCGCAGCCGAGGAGACCCAGTACTTC
. | . | TRBJ1-2 | TRBV4-1 | CASSQAERANYGYTF | TGCGCCAGCAGCCAAGCCGAACGAGCTAACTATGGCTACACCTTC
few | TRBD2 | TRBJ2-3 | TRBV5-6 | CASSGLAGGPADTQYF | TGTGCCAGCAGCGGTCTAGCGGGAGGGCCCGCAGATACGCAGTATTTT
few | . | TRBJ2-1 | TRBV6-5 | CASSYSPASPLDEQFF | TGTGCCAGCAGTTACTCGCCGGCTAGCCCCTTGGATGAGCAGTTCTTC
few | TRBD2 | TRBJ2-2 | TRBV2 | CASSYERGAVNTGELFF | TGTGCCAGCAGTTATGAGCGGGGGGCCGTGAACACCGGGGAGCTGTTTTTT
. | TRBD1 | TRBJ2-7 | TRBV7-2 | CASSADRGFYEQYF | TGTGCCAGCAGCGCCGACAGGGGTTTCTACGAGCAGTACTTC
few | . | TRBJ2-2 | TRBV20-1 | CSAKGQSPGELFF | TGCAGTGCTAAAGGACAGTCCCCCGGGGAGCTGTTTTTT
. | TRBD2 | TRBJ2-3 | TRBV20-1 | CSASPLVGLEGVTDTQYF | TGCAGTGCTAGCCCCTTGGTGGGACTAGAGGGGGTCACAGATACGCAGTATTTT
few | . | TRBJ1-6 | TRBV5-5 | CASSLGQPAGNSPLHF | TGTGCCAGCAGCTTGGGGCAGCCGGCGGGAAATTCACCCCTCCACTTT
many | . | TRBJ1-5 | TRBV10-3 | CAISDGPGGSQPQHF | TGTGCCATCAGTGATGGGCCAGGAGGCAGTCAGCCCCAGCATTTT
many | . | TRBJ2-1 | TRBV29-1 | CSVDRGGAGEQFF | TGCAGCGTTGACAGGGGGGGAGCGGGTGAGCAGTTCTTC
. | . | TRBJ2-1 | TRBV7-2 | CASSLISGPPYNEQFF | TGTGCCAGCAGCTTAATCAGCGGGCCTCCCTACAATGAGCAGTTCTTC
few | . | TRBJ1-1 | TRBV6-1 | CASSPTGGRLTEAFF | TGTGCCAGCAGCCCAACGGGGGGCAGGCTCACTGAAGCTTTCTTT
. | TRBD2 | TRBJ2-5 | TRBV5-1 | CASSLRSSGSPGETQYF | TGCGCCAGCAGCTTGAGGTCTAGCGGGAGCCCCGGGGAGACCCAGTACTTC
many | . | TRBJ2-4 | TRBV5-1 | CASSLGQLAKNIQYF | TGCGCCAGCAGCTTGGGCCAACTAGCCAAAAACATTCAGTACTTC
few | TRBD2 | TRBJ2-3 | TRBV5-1 | CASSLVSRGGPDTQYF | TGCGCCAGCAGCTTGGTGTCGCGGGGGGGCCCAGATACGCAGTATTTT
many | . | TRBJ1-1 | TRBV5-1 | CASSLALGTAPEAFF | TGCGCCAGCAGCTTGGCCTTAGGGACCGCCCCTGAAGCTTTCTTT
. | . | TRBJ2-7 | TRBV10-2 | CASQHQDEQYF | TGCGCCAGCCAACATCAGGACGAGCAGTACTTC
. | . | TRBJ2-5 | TRBV6-1 | CASTEVGGGQETQYF | TGTGCCAGCACCGAAGTCGGGGGAGGCCAAGAGACCCAGTACTTC
. | TRBD2 | TRBJ2-1 | TRBV27 | CASSLLGLAGYNEQFF | TGTGCCAGCAGTTTATTAGGACTAGCGGGTTACAATGAGCAGTTCTTC
few | . | TRBJ2-5 | TRBV11-1 | CASSTPNVGGQGPPQETQYF | TGTGCCAGCAGCACTCCCAATGTGGGGGGTCAAGGGCCCCCACAAGAGACCCAGTACTTC
few | . | TRBJ1-4 | TRBV3-1 | CASSLQAGGHNEKLFF | TGTGCCAGCAGCCTACAGGCCGGGGGACATAATGAAAAACTGTTTTTT
few | . | TRBJ1-5 | TRBV2 | CASSGGTPSNQPQHF | TGTGCCAGCAGTGGAGGGACGCCTAGCAATCAGCCCCAGCATTTT
. | TRBD1 | TRBJ2-7 | TRBV20-1 | CSARWTGPEQYF | TGCAGTGCTAGGTGGACAGGGCCCGAGCAGTACTTC
few | TRBD2 | TRBJ2-1 | TRBV7-2 | CASSLSATSGTYNEQFF | TGTGCCAGCAGCTTATCGGCGACTAGCGGCACCTACAATGAGCAGTTCTTC
. | . | TRBJ2-2 | TRBV10-1 | CASSEWGPGLNTGELFF | TGCGCCAGCAGTGAGTGGGGTCCGGGACTCAACACCGGGGAGCTGTTTTTT
few | TRBD1 | TRBJ1-1 | TRBV12-3/TRBV12-4 | CASSPTGQLNTEAFF | TGTGCCAGCAGTCCTACGGGACAGCTGAACACTGAAGCTTTCTTT
. | TRBD1 | TRBJ2-1 | TRBV11-2 | CASSRGQGLAPSYNEQFF | TGTGCCAGCAGCCGTGGACAGGGCCTAGCCCCATCCTACAATGAGCAGTTCTTC
. | . | TRBJ2-2 | TRBV28 | CASSFRPGSGGELFF | TGTGCCAGCAGTTTTCGTCCAGGGTCGGGCGGGGAGCTGTTTTTT
few | . | TRBJ1-6 | TRBV6-2/TRBV6-3 | CASSYSTGTGNSPLHF | TGTGCCAGCAGTTACTCAACCGGGACGGGGAATTCACCCCTCCACTTT
few | . | TRBJ2-7 | TRBV11-2 | CASSLVWNYEQYF | TGTGCCAGCAGCTTAGTCTGGAACTACGAGCAGTACTTC
. | . | TRBJ2-1 | TRBV2 | CASSAYGTTTYNEQFF | TGTGCCAGCAGTGCCTACGGGACAACAACCTACAATGAGCAGTTCTTC
few | TRBD1 | TRBJ2-7 | TRBV5-1 | CASSSSGGQGYEQYF | TGCGCCAGCAGCTCGAGCGGTGGACAGGGGTACGAGCAGTACTTC
. | TRBD2 | TRBJ2-1 | TRBV5-4 | CASSTGLAGSSYNEQFF | TGTGCCAGCAGCACAGGACTAGCGGGAAGCTCCTACAATGAGCAGTTCTTC
. | TRBD2 | TRBJ2-7 | TRBV12-3/TRBV12-4 | CASSPTRTSLYEQYF | TGTGCCAGCAGTCCAACCCGGACTAGCTTGTACGAGCAGTACTTC
few | . | TRBJ2-2 | TRBV7-9 | CASSSTSANTGELFF | TGTGCCAGCAGTTCCACCAGCGCGAACACCGGGGAGCTGTTTTTT
. | TRBD1 | TRBJ1-5 | TRBV5-5 | CASSLASFGTGEQPQHF | TGTGCCAGCAGCTTGGCCTCGTTTGGGACAGGGGAACAGCCCCAGCATTTT
. | TRBD1 | TRBJ2-6 | TRBV10-3 | CAIRRDRENSGANVLTF | TGTGCCATCAGACGGGACAGGGAGAACTCTGGGGCCAACGTCCTGACTTTC
. | TRBD2 | TRBJ2-7 | TRBV12-3/TRBV12-4 | CASSLEGGLIYGEQYF | TGTGCCAGCAGTTTAGAGGGAGGGCTAATTTATGGCGAGCAGTACTTC
few | . | TRBJ1-1 | TRBV12-3/TRBV12-4 | CASSFRQVGNTEAFF | TGTGCCAGCAGTTTTCGCCAGGTTGGGAACACTGAAGCTTTCTTT
. | . | TRBJ1-2 | TRBV6-5 | CASSYSYSQVEYGYTF | TGTGCCAGCAGTTACTCGTATTCTCAAGTGGAGTATGGCTACACCTTC
few | . | TRBJ2-1 | TRBV29-1 | CSVTYGIATDNEQFF | TGCAGCGTTACCTATGGTATAGCGACGGACAATGAGCAGTTCTTC
. | . | TRBJ2-1 | TRBV29-1 | CSVGMWGASDNEQFF | TGCAGCGTGGGGATGTGGGGGGCCTCCGACAATGAGCAGTTCTTC
few | TRBD2 | TRBJ2-1 | TRBV12-3/TRBV12-4 | CASSLTLAGGGNEQFF | TGTGCCAGCAGTTTAACTTTAGCGGGAGGTGGCAATGAGCAGTTCTTC
many | . | TRBJ1-5 | TRBV6-1 | CASSEGYSNQPQHF | TGTGCCAGCAGTGAAGGATATAGCAATCAGCCCCAGCATTTT
many | . | TRBJ1-1 | TRBV5-1 | CASSLGRTPGTEAFF | TGCGCCAGCAGCTTGGGGCGTACCCCGGGCACTGAAGCTTTCTTT
. | TRBD1 | TRBJ1-4 | TRBV7-9 | CASSLLGQGFDEKLFF | TGTGCCAGCAGCTTATTGGGACAGGGGTTTGACGAAAAACTGTTTTTT